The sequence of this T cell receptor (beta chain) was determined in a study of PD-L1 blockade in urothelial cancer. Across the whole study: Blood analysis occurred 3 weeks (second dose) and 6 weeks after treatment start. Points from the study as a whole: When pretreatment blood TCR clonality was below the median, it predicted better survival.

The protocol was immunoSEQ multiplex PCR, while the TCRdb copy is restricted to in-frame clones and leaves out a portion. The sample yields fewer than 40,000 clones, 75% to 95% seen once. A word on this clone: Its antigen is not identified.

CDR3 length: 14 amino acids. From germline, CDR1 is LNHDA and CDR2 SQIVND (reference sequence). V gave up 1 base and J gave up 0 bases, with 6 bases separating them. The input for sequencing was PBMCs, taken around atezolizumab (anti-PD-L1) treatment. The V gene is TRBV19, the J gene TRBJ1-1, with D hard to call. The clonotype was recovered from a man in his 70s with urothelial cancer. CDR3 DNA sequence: TGTGCCAGTAGTATAGGGGCAGTGAACACTGAAGCTTTCTTT. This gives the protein CASSIGAVNTEAFF.